This T cell receptor (beta chain) was documented in a study of response to subunit inactivated influenza vaccine. Overall study findings and caveats: Only a handful of new T cells, the authors suggested, are recruited with each seasonal influenza vaccination.

Germline CDR1 reads DFQATT; CDR2 reads SNEGSKA (reference sequence). Trimming left V 3 bases short and J 0 bases short, with 15 bases between. This CDR3 has 17 residues. This clonotype occurred a few times. Its specificity is not known. TCRdb processed the RT-PCR reads anew with MiXCR; each CDR3 protein has one entry. This sample has about 620,000 distinct CDR3 sequences, with approximately 10% found just once. These records were also assigned to another study, of T cells expressing NK-cell markers. That work states: UMI-tagged 5'RACE template switching yielded the TCR beta cDNA. Seropositivity for HCMV was found in seven of the eight sequenced donors, with one seronegative. Where several donors were concerned, these clonotypes also led the CD3+CD56-NKG2C+ fraction.

The TCR comes from a man between 50 and 59 years old who received an inactivated influenza vaccine. The specimen was PBMCs from blood, collected on the day of vaccination. The gene calls are TRBV20-1 and TRBJ1-6, with D perhaps TRBD1 (5 bases). For the CDR3, the DNA is TGCAGTGCTAGGACAGATGGGGCCGGCTCCTATAATTCACCCCTCCACTTT. It yields the protein CSARTDGAGSYNSPLHF.